This record concerns one T cell receptor beta chain sequence. This sample was taken from a study of blood T cell repertoires in COVID-19. Study context: Sites in the United States, Italy and Spain provided acute and convalescent COVID-19 samples. PBMCs, B-cell-depleted T cells, or T cells provided the cDNA or gDNA that made up the material.

Germline values: CDR1 SGHTA, CDR2 FQGNSA. The CDR3 has 16 residues. V was shortened by 5 bases and J by 0 bases, with 14 bases between the two germline ends. As handled by the study authors: Estimates of nucleated cell counts were drawn from the amplification of reference gene primers. Profiling relied on immunoSEQ multiplex PCR, and the TCRdb table lists in-frame clones only, not all of them. Clonal size and the V and J genes are those of that table, whereas D and trimming came from the DNA. The profile covers approximately 80,000 clones, with 80% to 85% appearing a single time and 44% taken by the ten largest.

The sequence derives from a man older than 75 with acute or convalescent COVID-19. This chain joins TRBV7-2 and TRBJ1-5, with a weak D call TRBD1 (6 bases). Sequencing was performed on peripheral blood. The CDR3: CASSQGQRNSNQPQHF. CDR3 DNA: TGTGCCAGCAGCCAAGGACAGCGCAATAGCAATCAGCCCCAGCATTTT.